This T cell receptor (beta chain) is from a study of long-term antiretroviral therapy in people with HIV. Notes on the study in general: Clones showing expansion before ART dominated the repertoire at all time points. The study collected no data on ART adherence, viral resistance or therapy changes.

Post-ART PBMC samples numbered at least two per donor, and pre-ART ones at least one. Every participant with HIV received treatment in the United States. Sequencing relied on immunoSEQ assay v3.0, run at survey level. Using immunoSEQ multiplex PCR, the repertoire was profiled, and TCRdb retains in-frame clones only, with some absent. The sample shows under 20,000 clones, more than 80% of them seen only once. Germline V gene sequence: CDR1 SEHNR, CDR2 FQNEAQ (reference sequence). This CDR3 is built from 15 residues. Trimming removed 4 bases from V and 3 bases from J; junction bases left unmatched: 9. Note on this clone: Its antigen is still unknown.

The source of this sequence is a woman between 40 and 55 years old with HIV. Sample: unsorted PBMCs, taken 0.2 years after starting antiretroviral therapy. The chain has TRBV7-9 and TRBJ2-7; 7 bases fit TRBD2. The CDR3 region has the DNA TGTGCCAGCAGCTCCCCGACTAGCCCAGTCTACGAGCAGTACTTC. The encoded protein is CASSSPTSPVYEQYF.